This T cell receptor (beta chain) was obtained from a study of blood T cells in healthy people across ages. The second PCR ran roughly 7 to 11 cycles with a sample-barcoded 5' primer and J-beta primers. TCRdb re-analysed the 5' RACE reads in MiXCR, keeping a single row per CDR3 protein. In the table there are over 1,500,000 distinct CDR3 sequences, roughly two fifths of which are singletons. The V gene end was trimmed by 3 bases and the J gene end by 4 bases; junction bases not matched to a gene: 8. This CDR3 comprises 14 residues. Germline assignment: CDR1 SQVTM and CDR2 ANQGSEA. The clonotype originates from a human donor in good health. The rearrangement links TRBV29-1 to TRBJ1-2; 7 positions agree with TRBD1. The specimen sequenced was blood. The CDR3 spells CSVEGRQGTYGYTF. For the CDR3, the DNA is TGCAGCGTTGAGGGGCGACAGGGCACCTATGGCTACACCTTC. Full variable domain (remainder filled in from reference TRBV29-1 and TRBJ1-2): SAVISQKPSRDICQRGTSLTIQCQVDSQVTMMFWYRQQPGQSLTLIATANQGSEATYESGFVIDKFPISRPNLTFSTLTVSNMSPEDSSIYLCSVEGRQGTYGYTFGSGTRLTVV.